One and the same sample provided the 8 T cell receptor beta chains below, sequenced in a study of T cell responses to AZD1222 COVID-19 vaccine. Profiling relied on immunoSEQ multiplex PCR, and the TCRdb table lists in-frame clones only, not all of them. The sample carries 100,000 to 150,000 clones, about 90% recorded once. The sequenced sample was peripheral blood, obtained on day 0 of AZD1222 vaccination. Receptors originate from an adult in good health.

The chain joins TRBV19 to TRBJ1-5, with D perhaps matching TRBD1 (5 bases). CDR1 is LNHDA and CDR2 is SQIVND in the germline V gene (reference sequence). Trimming took 4 bases from V and 6 from J, leaving 22 bases between them. CDR3 length: 17 residues. In DNA form, the CDR3 reads TGTGCCAGTAGTACCTCCTTGGGACGAGCGTCGGGTCAGCCCCAGCATTTT. It specifies CASSTSLGRASGQPQHF.

The chain couples TRBV18 to TRBJ1-5, with no clear D. Germline V gene sequence: CDR1 KGHSH, CDR2 LQKENI. The CDR3 totals 14 residues. Trimming removed 0 bases from V and 3 bases from J, with 6 bases in between. Written as DNA, the CDR3 is TGTGCCAGCTCACCACCTCTGTACAATCAGCCCCAGCATTTT. Residues: CASSPPLYNQPQHF.

The chain has TRBV9 and TRBJ2-1; 8 bases are a match to TRBD1. The CDR3 sequence is 15 residues long. Germline V CDR1 and CDR2: SGDLS, YYNGEE. With 6 bases clipped from V and 1 base from J, the junction kept 6 bases outside the gene matches. In nucleotides, the CDR3 is TGTGCCAGCACTGGGACAGGCACATCCTACAATGAGCAGTTCTTC. It codes for CASTGTGTSYNEQFF.

This chain uses TRBV5-1 with TRBJ2-1; D not resolved. CDR1 SGHRS and CDR2 YFSETQ come from the germline V gene. V was cut by 5 bases and J by 0 bases, with 12 bases left in between. This CDR3 comprises 15 residues. CDR3: CASSTAGRSYNEQFF. CDR3 DNA: TGCGCCAGCAGTACCGCCGGGCGCTCCTACAATGAGCAGTTCTTC.

V gene TRBV18 combines with J gene TRBJ2-5; possibly TRBD1 for D (5 bases). V dropped 1 base and J dropped 4 bases, with 13 bases sitting between them. Per the germline V gene, CDR1 is KGHSH and CDR2 is LQKENI. This CDR3 spans 15 amino acids. The chain's CDR3 is CASSPQGLIGETQYF. Here the CDR3 DNA reads TGTGCCAGCTCACCACAGGGGTTAATAGGAGAGACCCAGTACTTC. The whole variable domain, remainder taken from reference TRBV18 and TRBJ2-5, is NAGVMQNPRHLVRRRGQEARLRCSPMKGHSHVYWYRQLPEEGLKFMVYLQKENIIDESGMPKERFSAEFPKEGPSILRIQQVVRGDSAAYFCASSPQGLIGETQYFGPGTRLLVL.

The chain couples TRBV10-3 to TRBJ1-1, with 7 bases identical to TRBD1. V gave up 7 bases and J gave up 6 bases; unmatched junction bases: 11. The CDR3 is 14 residues long. The germline V gene has CDR1 ENHRY and CDR2 SYGVKD. The CDR3 coding sequence is TGTGCCATCACTGGAGCTACAGGGGAGGCTGAAGCTTTCTTT. It encodes CAITGATGEAEAFF.

The rearrangement links TRBV6-2 or TRBV6-3 to TRBJ1-1, with D possibly matching TRBD1 (6 bases). CDR1 MNHEY and CDR2 SVGEGT come from the germline V gene. There are 14 residues in the CDR3. Trimming left V 2 bases short and J 7 bases short, with 14 bases between. CDR3 nucleotide sequence: TGTGCCAGCAGTTACGATGAGGGGGATTTTGAAGCTTTCTTT. Amino acid sequence: CASSYDEGDFEAFF.

This rearrangement joins TRBV5-6 to TRBJ2-7; D perhaps matches TRBD1 (6 bases). CDR3 length equals 11 residues. Germline V gives CDR1 SGHDT, CDR2 YYEEEE. V was shortened by 5 bases and J by 7 bases, with 10 bases between the two germline ends. The CDR3 is CASRSQGEQYF. In DNA form, the CDR3 reads TGTGCCAGCAGGTCCCAGGGGGAGCAGTACTTC.